Shown below are 18 T cell receptor beta chains from a single sample sequenced in a study of monozygotic twins with inflammatory bowel disease. TCRdb derives one entry per CDR3 protein from the 5' RACE reads, leaving out DNA. The sample holds some 170,000 distinct CDR3 sequences. What was sequenced was blood. These receptors all stem from a human donor with ulcerative colitis or Crohn's disease, or a healthy co-twin of an affected twin (not recorded which).

This chain uses TRBV28 with TRBJ1-5. CDR1 MDHEN and CDR2 SYDVKM come from the germline V gene. The CDR3 extends over 15 amino acids. The CDR3 spells CASSLWGEVNQPQHF.

The chain links TRBV5-4 to TRBJ2-1; TCRdb designates TRBD2, a call that cannot be tested without DNA. The CDR3 loop spans 15 amino acids. Germline CDR1 reads SGHNT; CDR2 reads YYREEE (reference sequence). CDR3 amino acids: CASSLRREGPNEQFF.

The genes are TRBV5-6 and TRBJ2-3. Germline-derived CDR1 and CDR2 are SGHDT and YYEEEE. The CDR3 sequence is 12 residues long. CDR3 residues: CASSLERDTQYF. The whole variable domain, remainder taken from reference TRBV5-6 and TRBJ2-3, is DAGVTQSPTHLIKTRGQQVTLRCSPKSGHDTVSWYQQALGQGPQFIFQYYEEEERQRGNFPDRFSGHQFPNYSSELNVNALLLGDSALYLCASSLERDTQYFGPGTRLTVL.

This chain uses TRBV5-1 with TRBJ1-5. Germline CDR1 reads SGHRS; CDR2 reads YFSETQ. The CDR3 runs 14 residues. This CDR3 is CASSLGGLEQPQHF.

The chain combines TRBV28 with TRBJ1-5. Germline loops: CDR1 MDHEN, CDR2 SYDVKM. The CDR3 is made up of 12 amino acids. This chain's CDR3 is CASSLNKLAQHF.

V and J are TRBV10-2 and TRBJ1-5; TCRdb proposes TRBD1, but this gene call is untestable without DNA. Germline lookup yields CDR1 WSHSY and CDR2 SAAADI. CDR3 size: 13 residues. The CDR3 is CASSEPGKQPQHF.

The V call is TRBV6-1, the J call TRBJ1-1; lacking DNA, the TRBD1 call made by TCRdb goes unchecked. Germline values: CDR1 MNHNS, CDR2 SASEGT. The CDR3 loop spans 14 amino acids. This chain's CDR3 is CASSNRVGNTEAFF.

V is TRBV27 and J is TRBJ2-2; TCRdb selects TRBD2, and the lack of DNA leaves this call unchecked. This CDR3 spans 15 amino acids. Germline values: CDR1 MNHEY, CDR2 SMNVEV (reference sequence). The CDR3: CASPAGGPDTGELFF.

The V gene is TRBV5-6, the J gene TRBJ2-1; lacking DNA, the TRBD2 call made by TCRdb goes unchecked. The CDR3 loop spans 17 amino acids. Germline V gene sequence: CDR1 SGHDT, CDR2 YYEEEE. The CDR3 here is CASSRGGFILRYNEQFF.

The rearrangement uses TRBV30 and TRBJ1-2; TCRdb's D call of TRBD1 is untestable without DNA. CDR1 and CDR2 from the germline V gene are GTSNPN and SVGIG (reference sequence). The CDR3 is 12 residues long. CDR3 region: CAWSVSGYGYTF.

The chain joins TRBV29-1 to TRBJ2-7. Germline-derived CDR1 and CDR2 are SQVTM and ANQGSEA. CDR3 length: 14 residues. This CDR3 is CSVQANTYSYEQYF.

The rearrangement links TRBV28 to TRBJ1-2; TCRdb's assignment of TRBD1 cannot be checked, as there is no DNA. The CDR3 totals 13 residues. Per germline, CDR1 MDHEN and CDR2 SYDVKM. The CDR3 protein is CATITGDNYGYTF.

The chain joins TRBV7-6 to TRBJ2-7; without DNA, the TCRdb call of TRBD2 cannot be checked. Germline lookup yields CDR1 SGHVS and CDR2 FNYEAQ. The length of the CDR3 is 14 residues. Here the CDR3 reads CASSRTSWDYEQYF.

V usage is TRBV29-1 and J usage is TRBJ1-2. Germline V gene data show CDR1 as SQVTM and CDR2 as ANQGSEA. This CDR3 has 11 amino acids. CDR3 loop: CSATHGSGYTF.

The chain employs TRBV12-3 or TRBV12-4 and TRBJ1-6. CDR3 length equals 14 residues. The CDR3: CASSLRGLDSPLHF.

The chain links TRBV5-1 to TRBJ2-5; the D call from TCRdb, TRBD1, cannot be confirmed without DNA. The CDR3 sequence is 14 residues long. Germline CDR1 is SGHRS and CDR2 is YFSETQ. CDR3 residues: CASSFGTPQETQYF.

CDR3 amino acids: CASSVTSGYTGELFF. This rearrangement joins TRBV9 to TRBJ2-2. Germline assignment: CDR1 SGDLS and CDR2 YYNGEE. The CDR3 has 15 residues.

This sequence joins TRBV6-2 or TRBV6-3 and TRBJ2-1; there is no DNA to check the TCRdb D call of TRBD1. This CDR3 is built from 14 residues. CDR1 MNHEY and CDR2 SVGEGT come from the germline V gene. CDR3 in amino acids: CASSYRENYNEQFF.